Following are 17 T cell receptor beta chains from one sample sequenced in a study of PD-L1 blockade in urothelial cancer. Libraries were prepared by immunoSEQ multiplex PCR; TCRdb keeps only in-frame clonotypes and omits some of them. The repertoire holds approximately 110,000 clones, with approximately 86% as singletons. The sequencing here drew on PBMCs, taken around atezolizumab (anti-PD-L1) treatment. The receptors were sampled from a man aged 45 to 65 with urothelial cancer.

The chain has TRBV7-8 and TRBJ1-1, with a weak D call TRBD1 (5 bases). Deletions cut 1 base from V and 4 bases from J, with 13 bases between. Germline-derived CDR1 and CDR2 are SGHVS and FQNEAQ. The CDR3 runs to 15 residues. CDR3 sequence (DNA): TGTGCCAGCAGCTTAGGACGGGAGGGGAGCACTGAAGCTTTCTTT. Its protein product is CASSLGREGSTEAFF.

The chain joins TRBV7-9 to TRBJ2-5, with 7 bases matching TRBD2. Germline trimming cut 1 base from V and 5 bases from J; bases unmatched to any gene: 7. Per germline, CDR1 SEHNR and CDR2 FQNEAQ (reference sequence). The CDR3 sequence is 15 residues long. The CDR3: CASSLEGLSGETQYF. DNA for the CDR3: TGTGCCAGCAGCTTAGAGGGGCTTAGCGGGGAGACCCAGTACTTC.

This chain joins TRBV7-9 and TRBJ2-1; TRBD2 matches at 15 bases. V shed 5 bases and J 6 bases; nucleotides not matched to a gene: 5. There are 16 residues in the CDR3. Germline values: CDR1 SEHNR, CDR2 FQNEAQ (reference sequence). The CDR3 sequence: CASSPGTSGRLNEQFF. CDR3 bases: TGTGCCAGCAGCCCGGGGACTAGCGGGAGGCTCAATGAGCAGTTCTTC.

The rearrangement joins TRBV2 to TRBJ1-2; TRBD1 matches 7 bases. Germline V gives CDR1 SNHLY, CDR2 FYNNEI. With V trimmed by 7 bases and J by 6 bases, 8 bases remained unmatched. The CDR3 covers 13 residues. CDR3 in DNA: TGTGCCAGCACCTTAGACAGGGAAGATGGCTACACCTTC. Its translation is CASTLDREDGYTF.

The chain recombines TRBV4-2 with TRBJ2-3, with D perhaps matching TRBD1 (5 bases). The CDR3 has 14 amino acids. V lost 4 bases, J lost 3 bases, and 11 bases lay in between. Germline CDR1 LGHNA, CDR2 YNFKEQ. The CDR3 here is CASSPPGRTDTQYF. The DNA for the CDR3 is TGTGCCAGCAGCCCCCCAGGGCGAACAGATACGCAGTATTTT.

This clone appeared a few times. The V and J genes are TRBV11-3 and TRBJ2-1, with 7 bases matching TRBD1. Germline-derived CDR1 and CDR2 are SGHNT and YENEEA. The V gene end was trimmed by 3 bases and the J gene end by 9 bases; junction bases not matched to a gene: 8. The CDR3 is 14 amino acids. The CDR3 DNA reads as TGTGCCAGCAGCTTTGGGGGAAGGGGGCGTGAGCAGTTCTTC. It codes for CASSFGGRGREQFF.

This chain connects TRBV6-4 to TRBJ1-1, with D perhaps matching TRBD1 (5 bases). This CDR3 is 13 amino acids long. Germline V CDR1 and CDR2: MRHNA, SNTAGT. V was trimmed by 4 bases and J by 2 bases, leaving 8 bases between them. The CDR3 coding sequence is TGTGCCAGCAGTGTTGACAGAAACACTGAAGCTTTCTTT. Encoded protein: CASSVDRNTEAFF.

The table lists this clone with a few counts. This rearrangement joins TRBV7-2 to TRBJ1-3, with D perhaps matching TRBD1 (6 bases). Germline values: CDR1 SGHTA, CDR2 FQGNSA. The CDR3 runs to 15 residues. Trimming removed 2 bases from V and 3 bases from J, with 11 bases in between. CDR3 DNA sequence: TGTGCCAGCAGCTTAAGGGCAGGGGATGGAAACACCATATATTTT. As protein: CASSLRAGDGNTIYF.

This clone came up many times. The chain couples TRBV5-1 to TRBJ1-2; 9 bases match TRBD1. V shed 0 bases and J 6 bases; nucleotides not matched to a gene: 12. In germline, CDR1 is SGHRS, CDR2 YFSETQ. This CDR3 has 17 amino acids. The CDR3 sequence: CASSLGYRDRDTDGYTF. The DNA of the CDR3 is TGCGCCAGCAGCTTGGGTTACCGGGACAGGGATACTGATGGCTACACCTTC.

The CDR3 region is CASSARGWLSTNEKLFF. CDR3 coding DNA: TGTGCCAGCAGCGCCCGAGGTTGGCTCTCAACTAATGAAAAACTGTTTTTT. The rearrangement joins TRBV9 to TRBJ1-4; D ambiguous. The CDR3 runs to 17 residues. The germline CDR1 and CDR2 sequences are SGDLS and YYNGEE. Trimming left V 3 bases short and J 0 bases short, with 15 bases between.

The chain joins TRBV5-5 to TRBJ2-1, with 10 bases aligning to TRBD1. V lost 2 bases to trimming and J lost 8 bases; unmatched junction nucleotides: 10. The germline CDR1 and CDR2 sequences are SGHKS and YYEKEE (reference sequence). CDR3 length equals 16 residues. The CDR3 DNA reads TGTGCCAGCAGCTTTCCGGGACAGGGGTCCGCGTATGAGCAGTTCTTC. Translating gives CASSFPGQGSAYEQFF.

In this sample, this clone turned up a few times. The genes are TRBV6-1 and TRBJ2-7; TRBD2 matches 15 bases. CDR1 is MNHNS, CDR2 SASEGT, per germline. The CDR3 has 17 residues. J lost 4 bases, V lost 4 bases, and 8 bases had no gene match. The CDR3 nucleotides read TGTGCCAGCAGTGGGACAGTAGGACTAGCGGGAGGGTACGAGCAGTACTTC. It translates to CASSGTVGLAGGYEQYF.

This chain connects TRBV18 to TRBJ1-1, with D perhaps TRBD1 (6 bases). V was cut by 6 bases and J by 2 bases, with 13 bases left in between. CDR3 size: 14 residues. The germline V gene encodes CDR1 KGHSH and CDR2 LQKENI. The CDR3 protein is CASSQGQTNTEAFF. The DNA for the CDR3 is TGTGCCAGCTCCCAAGGACAGACCAACACTGAAGCTTTCTTT.

CDR3 sequence (DNA): TGTGCCAGCAGCGACCTAGGCACAGATACGCAGTATTTT. This translates into CASSDLGTDTQYF. The chain is built from TRBV7-6 and TRBJ2-3; D ambiguous. The CDR3 contains 13 residues. Germline V CDR1 and CDR2: SGHVS, FNYEAQ. V lost 5 bases and J lost 1, with 7 bases in between.

The chain recombines TRBV5-1 with TRBJ2-1, with 11 bases lining up with TRBD2. The junction had 11 bases not matched to a gene; V was cut back by 0 bases and J by 6 bases. The length of the CDR3 is 18 residues. Germline assignment: CDR1 SGHRS and CDR2 YFSETQ. CDR3 loop: CASSLEVAGGPFGNEQFF. As DNA, the CDR3 is TGCGCCAGCAGCTTGGAGGTAGCGGGAGGGCCTTTCGGCAATGAGCAGTTCTTC.

This chain joins TRBV28 and TRBJ1-1; TRBD1 matches at 8 bases. Germline assignment: CDR1 MDHEN and CDR2 SYDVKM. After removal of 6 bases from V and 4 bases from J, the junction contained 7 bases not matched to a gene. This CDR3 contains 14 residues. The CDR3 coding sequence is TGTGCCAGCAGAATCCGCAGGGGGCTCACTGAAGCTTTCTTT. Translating it yields CASRIRRGLTEAFF.

This chain joins TRBV2 and TRBJ2-1, with 12 bases fitting TRBD2. The CDR3 length is 16 residues. J was trimmed by 6 bases and V by 0 bases; bases with no gene match: 3. Germline V gene sequence: CDR1 SNHLY, CDR2 FYNNEI. CDR3 residues: CASSEAGLAGVNEQFF. As DNA, the CDR3 is TGTGCCAGCAGTGAAGCGGGACTAGCGGGCGTCAATGAGCAGTTCTTC.